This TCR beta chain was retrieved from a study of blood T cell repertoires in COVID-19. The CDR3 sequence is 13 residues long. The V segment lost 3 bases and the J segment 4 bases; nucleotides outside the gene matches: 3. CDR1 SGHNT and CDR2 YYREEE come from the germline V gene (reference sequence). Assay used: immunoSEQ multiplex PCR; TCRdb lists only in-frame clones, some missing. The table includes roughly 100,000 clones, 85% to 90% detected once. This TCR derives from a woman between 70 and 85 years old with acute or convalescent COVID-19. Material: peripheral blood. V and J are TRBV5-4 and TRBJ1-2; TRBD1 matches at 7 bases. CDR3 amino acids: CASSSGQPYGYTF. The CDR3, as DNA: TGTGCCAGCAGCTCGGGACAGCCCTATGGCTACACCTTC.